This T cell receptor beta chain was sequenced during a study of blood T cell repertoires in COVID-19. Study as a whole: Material from acute and convalescent COVID-19 was sourced from the United States, Italy and Spain. PBMCs, B-cell-depleted T cells, or T cells provided the cDNA or gDNA that made up the material.

The table came from immunoSEQ multiplex PCR; TCRdb's copy has only in-frame clones and leaves some out. Of 200,000 or so clones in the sample, 86% were seen once. Those enrolled, adults aged roughly 18 to 90 years, came from fewer than 25 US areas. Cohort allocation depended upon clinical history that participants reported. This clone appeared a few times. The V segment lost 5 bases and the J segment 4 bases; nucleotides outside the gene matches: 6. The CDR3 runs 15 residues. Germline V gene lookup returns CDR1 LNHDA and CDR2 SQIVND (reference sequence). Sequencing was carried out using PBMCs or T cells enriched from blood (not recorded which). The chain has TRBV19 and TRBJ2-7; 12 nucleotides agree with TRBD2. This sequence was found in a middle-aged woman with acute COVID-19. The CDR3 DNA is TGTGCCAGTAGTCCCCGGACTAGCGGGGCATACGAGCAGTACTTC. It is translated as CASSPRTSGAYEQYF.